What follows are 3 T cell receptor beta chains derived from one specimen sequenced in a study of blood T cell repertoires in COVID-19. Sequencing was performed with immunoSEQ multiplex PCR; in TCRdb, only in-frame clones are kept and a portion is missing. The sample gives tens of thousands of clones, approximately 90% of which show up once; around 2.9% is in the top ten. Sequenced input: peripheral blood. These receptors were taken from a woman in her 50s with active or convalescent COVID-19.

The chain carries TRBV24-1 and TRBJ1-2; D may be TRBD1 (5 bases). Germline V lookup: CDR1 KGHDR, CDR2 SFDVKD. CDR3 length: 13 residues. V lost 4 bases and J 5 bases, leaving 10 bases between the germline ends. The CDR3 DNA reads as TGTGCCACCAGTGACCCTGACAGTTATGGCTACACCTTC. This gives the protein CATSDPDSYGYTF.

This chain uses TRBV6-6 with TRBJ2-3; 9 positions agree with TRBD2. V lost 2 bases to trimming and J lost 2 bases; unmatched junction nucleotides: 2. In germline, CDR1 is MNHNY, CDR2 SVGAGI (reference sequence). The CDR3 has 15 amino acids. In nucleotides, the CDR3 is TGTGCCAGCAGTTACGTAGCGGGGGTCACAGATACGCAGTATTTT. Its translation is CASSYVAGVTDTQYF.

This chain's CDR3 is CATPGGSGELFF. In nucleotides, the CDR3 is TGTGCCACCCCAGGGGGGTCCGGGGAGCTGTTTTTT. V is TRBV19 and J is TRBJ2-2; possible D gene TRBD1, 7 bases. Trimming took off 10 bases at V and 6 bases at J, with 12 bases between the two ends. There are 12 residues in the CDR3. Looked up from germline, CDR1 is LNHDA and CDR2 is SQIVND (reference sequence). Supplemented by reference TRBV19 and TRBJ2-2, the full variable domain reads DGGITQSPKYLFRKEGQNVTLSCEQNLNHDAMYWYRQDPGQGLRLIYYSQIVNDFQKGDIAEGYSVSREKKESFPLTVTSAQKNPTAFYLCATPGGSGELFFGEGSRLTVL.